This record concerns one T cell receptor beta chain sequence. As yet, its antigen is unknown. The data originate from a study of monozygotic twins with cystic fibrosis. Trimming cost V 4 bases and J 3 bases, with 14 bases left between them. Per the germline V gene, CDR1 is SGHRS and CDR2 is YFSETQ. This CDR3 region has 14 residues. The study, taken as a whole, reports: Co-twins had the most similar V usage for 13 of 16 pairs, J for 8.

Generated by immunoSEQ multiplex PCR, the TCRdb table keeps only in-frame clones and is missing some. The data show about 24,000 clones, more than 75% seen once. The sequence came from a woman in her twenties or thirties with cystic fibrosis. Sample: blood. V usage is TRBV5-1 and J usage is TRBJ2-7; maybe TRBD1 (6 bases). The CDR3 reads CASSPKQGFYEQYF. CDR3 nucleotides: TGCGCCAGCAGCCCGAAACAGGGATTCTACGAGCAGTACTTC.